This section outlines one TCR beta chain sequence together with its context. Germline CDR1 SEHNR, CDR2 FQNEAQ (reference sequence). The CDR3 totals 18 residues. With V trimmed by 4 bases and J by 0 bases, 13 bases remained unmatched. The data originate from a study of Graves' ophthalmopathy and Graves' hyperthyroidism. RNA transcripts were the source from which TCR beta CDR3 regions were amplified. Amplification began with first-round RT-PCR using HTBI primers, then second-round multiplex PCR was performed. TCRdb itself ran the multiplex PCR reads through MiXCR, one entry per CDR3 protein. The sample lists around 660,000 distinct CDR3 sequences; roughly two fifths were seen once.

The clonotype comes from an adult man with Graves' ophthalmopathy. The J gene is TRBJ2-5, the V gene TRBV7-9, with 8 bases aligning to TRBD2. Sequencing used peripheral blood. DNA for the CDR3: TGTGCCAGCAGCTCCTCCGTCCGAGCGGGAGAACACCAAGAGACCCAGTACTTC. Residues: CASSSSVRAGEHQETQYF. The entire variable domain, with the rest obtained from reference TRBV7-9 and TRBJ2-5, is as follows: DTGVSQNPRHKITKRGQNVTFRCDPISEHNRLYWYRQTLGQGPEFLTYFQNEAQLEKSRLLSDRFSAERPKGSFSTLEIQRTEQGDSAMYLCASSSSVRAGEHQETQYFGPGTRLLVL.